Shown below are 29 T cell receptor beta chains from a single sample sequenced in a study of shared clonotypes between healthy human individuals. Only in-frame clones appear in the TCRdb table, and some are missing; sequencing was by immunoSEQ multiplex PCR. The sample contains about 330,000 clones, around 87% of which appear only once. The sequenced sample consisted of memory CD8+ T cells sorted from blood. Subset here: CD45RO+ cells pooled with CCR7-negative TemRA cells. The receptors were sampled from a man aged 18 to 29 in good health.

This clone was recorded at least ten times. The chain's CDR3 is CASSQDVPAAQFYGYTF. The CDR3 DNA is TGTGCCAGCAGCCAAGATGTCCCTGCCGCACAATTCTATGGCTACACCTTC. V and J are TRBV4-2 and TRBJ1-2, with D hard to call. V gave up 0 bases and J gave up 4 bases, with 18 bases separating them. Germline V gene data show CDR1 as LGHNA and CDR2 as YNFKEQ. The CDR3 totals 17 residues.

The rearrangement uses TRBV5-5 and TRBJ1-1; weak D call: TRBD1 (5 bases). The CDR3 is 11 amino acids. Germline-derived CDR1 and CDR2 are SGHKS and YYEKEE (reference sequence). V was trimmed by 4 bases and J by 8 bases, leaving 9 bases between them. The CDR3 nucleotides are TGTGCCAGCAGCCCGGGGACCGAAGCTTTCTTT. This codes for CASSPGTEAFF.

This clone was counted once. V and J are TRBV7-2 and TRBJ1-2, with D possibly TRBD1 on 5 matching bases. V gave up 5 bases and J gave up 1 base, with 8 bases separating them. CDR3 length: 13 residues. CDR1 and CDR2 from the germline V gene are SGHTA and FQGNSA. The DNA for the CDR3 is TGTGCCAGCAGCCAGACAGATAACTATGGCTACACCTTC. This sequence encodes CASSQTDNYGYTF.

The chain combines TRBV5-4 with TRBJ2-7; D is undetermined. The CDR3 length is 12 residues. The ends were cut back, 0 bases at V and 6 bases at J, with 7 bases in the middle. CDR1 is SGHNT and CDR2 is YYREEE in the germline V gene (reference sequence). The CDR3 reads CASSLGTTEQYF. In nucleotides, the CDR3 is TGTGCCAGCAGCTTGGGAACCACCGAGCAGTACTTC.

The chain employs TRBV5-4 and TRBJ2-3; D is possibly TRBD2 (5 bases). V was clipped by 1 base and J by 0 bases, with 9 bases between them. The CDR3 has 15 residues. Germline values: CDR1 SGHNT, CDR2 YYREEE (reference sequence). In nucleotides, the CDR3 is TGTGCCAGCAGCTTGATAGGCGGGAGCACAGATACGCAGTATTTT. This sequence encodes CASSLIGGSTDTQYF. Variable domain in full (rest from reference TRBV5-4 and TRBJ2-3): ETGVTQSPTHLIKTRGQQVTLRCSSQSGHNTVSWYQQALGQGPQFIFQYYREEENGRGNFPPRFSGLQFPNYSSELNVNALELDDSALYLCASSLIGGSTDTQYFGPGTRLTVL.

The gene calls are TRBV27 and TRBJ2-2; 13 nucleotides agree with TRBD2. Germline values: CDR1 MNHEY, CDR2 SMNVEV (reference sequence). After removal of 5 bases from V and 6 bases from J, the junction contained 6 bases not matched to a gene. The CDR3 sequence is 16 residues long. CDR3 in amino acids: CASSIRTSGGAGELFF. In DNA, the CDR3 is TGTGCCAGCAGTATCCGGACTAGCGGGGGTGCCGGGGAGCTGTTTTTT.

About this clone: Given a much more abundant clone one base away, this may be a read error. The identical CDR3 is also encoded by other nucleotide sequences in the sample. The genes are TRBV13 and TRBJ1-3, with D unclear. The germline gives CDR1 PRHDT, CDR2 FYEKMQ (reference sequence). Between the trimmed V and J ends, which lost 5 bases and 0 bases, there was a span of 11 bases. This CDR3 contains 15 residues. Written as DNA, the CDR3 is TGTGCCAGCAGCCCCGGACGGTCCTCTGGAAACACCATATATTTT. Translated, it gives CASSPGRSSGNTIYF.

The V gene is TRBV11-3, the J gene TRBJ2-2; 8 positions agree with TRBD2. The germline V gene has CDR1 SGHNT and CDR2 YENEEA. The CDR3 is 15 amino acids. V gave up 5 bases and J gave up 2 bases; unmatched junction bases: 4. For the CDR3, the DNA is TGTGCCAGCAGCCATCGGGGGGGCAACACCGGGGAGCTGTTTTTT. Its translation is CASSHRGGNTGELFF.

The rearrangement links TRBV9 to TRBJ2-7, with 7 bases that match TRBD2. The CDR3 has 14 amino acids. Germline assignment: CDR1 SGDLS and CDR2 YYNGEE. The V and J ends lost 0 bases and 5 bases, in that order; junction bases with no gene match: 5. The DNA of the CDR3 is TGTGCCAGCAGCGTAGGCGCGGGAGCCCACGAGCAGTACTTC. It is translated as CASSVGAGAHEQYF.

V usage is TRBV27 and J usage is TRBJ2-1; the D gene is possibly TRBD2 (6 bases). Trimming left V 5 bases short and J 6 bases short, with 11 bases between. The CDR3 covers 13 residues. Germline CDR1 and CDR2: MNHEY and SMNVEV (reference sequence). CDR3 residues: CASSPGLSNEQFF. Written as DNA, the CDR3 is TGTGCCAGCAGTCCCGGACTATCCAATGAGCAGTTCTTC.

The V and J genes are TRBV7-9 and TRBJ1-4; the D gene is possibly TRBD1 (5 bases). This CDR3 has 14 amino acids. With 5 bases removed from V and 13 bases from J, the gap between germline ends came to 20 bases. Germline CDR1 SEHNR, CDR2 FQNEAQ (reference sequence). CDR3 sequence reads: CASSLPGPPGGLFF. Written as DNA, the CDR3 is TGTGCCAGCAGCCTACCGGGACCCCCGGGAGGACTGTTTTTT. Full variable domain (remainder filled in from reference TRBV7-9 and TRBJ1-4): DTGVSQNPRHKITKRGQNVTFRCDPISEHNRLYWYRQTLGQGPEFLTYFQNEAQLEKSRLLSDRFSAERPKGSFSTLEIQRTEQGDSAMYLCASSLPGPPGGLFFGSGTQLSVL.

As DNA, the CDR3 is TGTGCCAGCAGCCCCCGAGGGGACAATGAGCAGTTCTTC. Protein sequence: CASSPRGDNEQFF. J is TRBJ2-1 and V is TRBV27, with D perhaps assigned TRBD1 or TRBD2 (5 bases each). This CDR3 region has 13 residues. V was cut by 6 bases and J by 5 bases, with 11 bases left in between. Per the germline V gene, CDR1 is MNHEY and CDR2 is SMNVEV (reference sequence).

The chain uses TRBV19 and TRBJ1-6; TRBD1 is a possible D gene (6 bases). The CDR3 spans 15 residues. Germline CDR1 LNHDA, CDR2 SQIVND (reference sequence). V was clipped by 7 bases and J by 3 bases, with 13 bases between them. This CDR3 is CASTWGRGYNSPLHF. Written as DNA, the CDR3 is TGTGCCAGTACGTGGGGCAGGGGCTATAATTCACCCCTCCACTTT.

The V and J genes are TRBV9 and TRBJ2-3; TRBD2 aligns across 12 bases. This CDR3 has 16 residues. Germline V lookup: CDR1 SGDLS, CDR2 YYNGEE. V lost 1 base, J lost 5 bases, and 5 bases stayed unmatched. The CDR3 DNA reads TGTGCCAGCAGCGTATCTAGCGGGGGGGCCCTAGATACGCAGTATTTT. Encoded protein: CASSVSSGGALDTQYF.

The chain has TRBV7-6 and TRBJ2-1; the match to TRBD2 covers 8 bases. Germline-derived CDR1 and CDR2 are SGHVS and FNYEAQ. With 4 bases clipped from V and 4 bases from J, the junction kept 9 bases outside the gene matches. The CDR3 spans 16 residues. For the CDR3, the DNA is TGTGCCAGCAGCTCATTAGCGGGATCCTCTTACAATGAGCAGTTCTTC. This translates into CASSSLAGSSYNEQFF.

The CDR3 region has the DNA TGTGCCAGCAGCTCACTAGCGCCCTCGTCAGATACGCAGTATTTT. Protein product: CASSSLAPSSDTQYF. The chain employs TRBV5-6 and TRBJ2-3; 7 nucleotides align to TRBD2. V dropped 3 bases and J dropped 4; count of bases not matched to a gene: 8. CDR3 size: 15 residues. Germline V CDR1 and CDR2: SGHDT, YYEEEE. Using reference TRBV5-6 and TRBJ2-3 for the parts outside the CDR3, the full variable domain is DAGVTQSPTHLIKTRGQQVTLRCSPKSGHDTVSWYQQALGQGPQFIFQYYEEEERQRGNFPDRFSGHQFPNYSSELNVNALLLGDSALYLCASSSLAPSSDTQYFGPGTRLTVL.

In nucleotides, the CDR3 is TGTGCCAGCAGCCCGCGGACAGGGTACACTGAAGCTTTCTTT. Protein sequence: CASSPRTGYTEAFF. The chain links TRBV7-2 to TRBJ1-1; TRBD1 aligns across 8 bases. The germline CDR1 and CDR2 sequences are SGHTA and FQGNSA. The J segment lost 3 bases and the V segment lost 5 bases, leaving 5 bases of the junction unmatched. The CDR3 covers 14 residues.

This clone has a handful of counts. The chain has TRBV7-6 and TRBJ2-7; D might be TRBD2 (5 bases). The CDR3 totals 16 residues. Germline V gene data show CDR1 as SGHVS and CDR2 as FNYEAQ. V was cut by 3 bases and J by 0 bases, with 15 bases left in between. The CDR3 DNA follows: TGTGCCAGCAGCTTCCGGGGAGAGGCATCCTCCTACGAGCAGTACTTC. The encoded protein is CASSFRGEASSYEQYF. The full variable domain, in which reference TRBV7-6 and TRBJ2-7 provide the parts outside the CDR3, is GAGVSQSPRYKVTKRGQDVALRCDPISGHVSLYWYRQALGQGPEFLTYFNYEAQQDKSGLPNDRFSAERPEGSISTLTIQRTEQRDSAMYRCASSFRGEASSYEQYFGPGTRLTVT.

The gene calls are TRBV11-2 and TRBJ2-7; D is perhaps TRBD2 (5 bases). Trimming removed 5 bases at V and 7 bases at J, with 15 bases between. This CDR3 region has 13 residues. Per the germline V gene, CDR1 is SGHAT and CDR2 is FQNNGV. The CDR3 here is CASSLLTGREQYF. CDR3 in DNA: TGTGCCAGCAGCCTCTTAACGGGGAGAGAGCAGTACTTC.

The CDR3 sequence is CASSSWYNEQFF. As DNA, the CDR3 is TGTGCCAGCAGCTCGTGGTACAATGAGCAGTTCTTC. The chain joins TRBV28 to TRBJ2-1; D is ambiguous. Germline values: CDR1 MDHEN, CDR2 SYDVKM. This CDR3 is 12 amino acids long. V gave up 6 bases and J gave up 4 bases, with 7 bases separating them.

This clone has a single count. The J gene is TRBJ2-1, the V gene TRBV6-5; 13 bases fit TRBD2. J was trimmed by 7 bases and V by 5 bases; bases with no gene match: 5. The germline gives CDR1 MNHEY, CDR2 SVGAGI. There are 15 residues in the CDR3. Here the CDR3 reads CASSLTSGGWNEQFF. CDR3 in DNA: TGTGCCAGCAGTCTGACTAGCGGGGGGTGGAATGAGCAGTTCTTC.

This chain joins TRBV9 and TRBJ2-2; 9 bases match TRBD2. The J segment lost 4 bases and the V segment lost 4 bases, leaving 8 bases of the junction unmatched. The CDR3 is 16 amino acids. Germline-derived CDR1 and CDR2 are SGDLS and YYNGEE. In DNA, the CDR3 is TGTGCCAGCAGCCCAGTAGCGGGGGTGGTCACCGGGGAGCTGTTTTTT. Encoded protein: CASSPVAGVVTGELFF.

The chain links TRBV2 to TRBJ2-7; D ambiguous. Germline lookup yields CDR1 SNHLY and CDR2 FYNNEI. CDR3 length: 13 amino acids. Trimming removed 3 bases from V and 11 bases from J, with 17 bases in between. CDR3 in amino acids: CASSDPDASQEYF. For the CDR3, the DNA is TGTGCCAGCAGTGACCCGGACGCCTCTCAGGAGTACTTC.

The chain uses TRBV4-1 and TRBJ1-5, with a weak D call TRBD1 (6 bases). Germline V lookup: CDR1 MGHRA, CDR2 YSYEKL. V was trimmed by 0 bases and J by 3 bases, leaving 21 bases between them. The CDR3 spans 19 residues. CDR3 DNA sequence: TGCGCCAGCAGCCAAGAACGGGCCCTAGGGGGGGCCCCCAATCAGCCCCAGCATTTT. This translates into CASSQERALGGAPNQPQHF.

This clone was seen only a few times. The chain employs TRBV13 and TRBJ1-3; D gene ambiguous. The CDR3 sequence is 15 residues long. Trimming removed 8 bases from V and 0 bases from J, with 14 bases in between. Germline CDR1 is PRHDT and CDR2 is FYEKMQ (reference sequence). The CDR3 nucleotides are TGTGCCAGCTGTGAAGGGAGACTCTCTGGAAACACCATATATTTT. Its translation is CASCEGRLSGNTIYF.

The chain couples TRBV9 to TRBJ2-1; perhaps TRBD1 as D (5 bases). The V end was cut by 0 bases, the J end by 3 bases, with 7 bases between. There are 14 residues in the CDR3. Germline loops: CDR1 SGDLS, CDR2 YYNGEE. DNA for the CDR3: TGTGCCAGCAGCGTAGGGGGCCACTACAATGAGCAGTTCTTC. Translated: CASSVGGHYNEQFF. Complete variable domain (other parts from reference TRBV9 and TRBJ2-1): DSGVTQTPKHLITATGQRVTLRCSPRSGDLSVYWYQQSLDQGLQFLIQYYNGEERAKGNILERFSAQQFPDLHSELNLSSLELGDSALYFCASSVGGHYNEQFFGPGTRLTVL.

V gene TRBV11-2 combines with J gene TRBJ2-3; 11 positions agree with TRBD1. V lost 5 bases to trimming and J lost 4 bases; unmatched junction nucleotides: 5. This CDR3 contains 15 residues. Per the germline V gene, CDR1 is SGHAT and CDR2 is FQNNGV. CDR3 amino acids: CASSLWTGGPDTQYF. The CDR3 nucleotides read TGTGCCAGCAGCCTTTGGACAGGGGGCCCAGATACGCAGTATTTT.

CDR3 amino acids: CASQQGESSYNSPLHF. The CDR3 bases are TGCGCCAGCCAGCAGGGGGAAAGCTCCTATAATTCACCCCTCCACTTT. The chain uses TRBV10-2 and TRBJ1-6, with TRBD1 identical over 7 bases. The germline gives CDR1 WSHSY, CDR2 SAAADI. V dropped 8 bases and J dropped 0; count of bases not matched to a gene: 7. The CDR3 has 16 residues.

The chain has TRBV9 and TRBJ2-3; D is uncertain. The V and J ends lost 4 bases and 0 bases respectively, with 12 bases between them. The length of the CDR3 is 15 residues. Germline V CDR1 and CDR2: SGDLS, YYNGEE. CDR3 DNA sequence: TGTGCCAGCAGCATCGCTTCGTGGAGCACAGATACGCAGTATTTT. Translation: CASSIASWSTDTQYF.